The source of this TCR beta chain is a study of CD8 T cells in Susac syndrome. cDNA came from 0.5 to 1 ug RNA primed by random hexamers. Coverage of TCR beta CDR3 amplification by immunoSEQ multiplex PCR extended to 54 Vbeta and 13 Jbeta. Via MiXCR, TCRdb re-called the immunoSEQ multiplex PCR reads, giving one row per CDR3 protein. The table lists some 96,000 distinct CDR3 sequences, about 96% of them singletons, with 0.3% in the top ten. In germline, CDR1 is SEHNR, CDR2 FQNEAQ (reference sequence). The ends lost 11 bases at V and 5 bases at J; junction bases unmatched: 8. The CDR3 contains 12 residues.

The clonotype originates from a human donor with Susac syndrome. V gene TRBV7-9 combines with J gene TRBJ2-7; 8 bases align to TRBD2. Sequenced: CD8+ T cells from PBMCs. CDR3 nucleotides: TGTGCCCTTCGGGGGGGGAGTAACGAGCAGTACTTC. Translated, it gives CALRGGSNEQYF.